This T cell receptor beta chain was documented in a study of blood T cell repertoires in COVID-19. Sequencing used immunoSEQ multiplex PCR; TCRdb keeps in-frame clones, though not all of them. Here the sample spans 120,000 to 150,000 clones, around 87% being singletons. Between the trimmed V and J ends, which lost 3 bases and 3 bases, there was a span of 10 bases. The CDR3 sequence is 14 residues long. Looked up from germline, CDR1 is SGDLS and CDR2 is YYNGEE. The sample comprised peripheral blood. The chain combines TRBV9 with TRBJ1-3; D possibly corresponds to TRBD1 (5 bases). The source is a man aged 45-60 years who had recovered from COVID-19. This CDR3 reads CASSGVDSGNTIYF. The CDR3 coding sequence is TGTGCCAGCAGCGGGGTAGACAGTGGAAACACCATATATTTT.